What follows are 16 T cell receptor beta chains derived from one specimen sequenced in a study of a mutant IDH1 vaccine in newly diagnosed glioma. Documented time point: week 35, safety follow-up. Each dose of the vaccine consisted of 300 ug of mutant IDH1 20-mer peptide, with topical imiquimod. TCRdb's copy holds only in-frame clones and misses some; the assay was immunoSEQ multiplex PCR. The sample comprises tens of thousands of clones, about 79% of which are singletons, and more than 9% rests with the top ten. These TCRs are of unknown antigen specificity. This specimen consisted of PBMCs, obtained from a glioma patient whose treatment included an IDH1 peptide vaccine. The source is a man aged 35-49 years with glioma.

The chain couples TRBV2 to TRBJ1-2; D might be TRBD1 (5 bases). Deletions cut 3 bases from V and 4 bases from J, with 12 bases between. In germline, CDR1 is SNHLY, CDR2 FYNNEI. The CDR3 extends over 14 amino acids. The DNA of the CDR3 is TGTGCCAGCAGTGAGGGACTTCCCGGCTATGGCTACACCTTC. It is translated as CASSEGLPGYGYTF.

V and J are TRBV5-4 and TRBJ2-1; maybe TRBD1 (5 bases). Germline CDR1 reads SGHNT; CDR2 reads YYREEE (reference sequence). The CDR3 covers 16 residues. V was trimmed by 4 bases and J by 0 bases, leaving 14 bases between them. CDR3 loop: CASSGGVRGSYNEQFF. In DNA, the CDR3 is TGTGCCAGCAGCGGTGGAGTAAGGGGCTCCTACAATGAGCAGTTCTTC.

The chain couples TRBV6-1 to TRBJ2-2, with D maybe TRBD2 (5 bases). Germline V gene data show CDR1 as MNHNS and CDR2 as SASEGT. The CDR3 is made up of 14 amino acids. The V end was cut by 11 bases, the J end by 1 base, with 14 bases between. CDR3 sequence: CAGSVGRNTGELFF. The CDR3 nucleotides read TGTGCCGGCTCGGTGGGGAGGAACACCGGGGAGCTGTTTTTT.

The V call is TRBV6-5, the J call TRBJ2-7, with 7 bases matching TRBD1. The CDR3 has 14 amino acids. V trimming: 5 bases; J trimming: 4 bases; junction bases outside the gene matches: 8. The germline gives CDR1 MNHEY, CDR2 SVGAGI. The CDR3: CASSLRQGGYEQYV. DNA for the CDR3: TGTGCCAGCAGTCTCCGACAGGGTGGGTACGAGCAGTACGTC.

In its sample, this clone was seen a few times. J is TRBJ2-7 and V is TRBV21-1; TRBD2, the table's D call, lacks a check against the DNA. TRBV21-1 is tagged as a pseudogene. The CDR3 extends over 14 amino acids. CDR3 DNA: TGTGCCAGCAGCAAAGTTGAGACTACGGCGGAGCAGTACGTC. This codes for CASSKVETTAEQYV.

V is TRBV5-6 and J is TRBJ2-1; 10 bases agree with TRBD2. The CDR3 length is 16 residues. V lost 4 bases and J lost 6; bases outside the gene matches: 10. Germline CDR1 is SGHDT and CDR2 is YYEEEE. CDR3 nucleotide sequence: TGTGCCAGCAGCCTAAAAAAGCTAGCGGGAGTCAATGAGCAGTTCTTC. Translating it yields CASSLKKLAGVNEQFF.

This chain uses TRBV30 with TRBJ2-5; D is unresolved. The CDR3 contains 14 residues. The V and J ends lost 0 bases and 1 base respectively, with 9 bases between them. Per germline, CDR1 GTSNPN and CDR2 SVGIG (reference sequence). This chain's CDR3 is CAWSVGVIQETQYF. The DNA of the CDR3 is TGTGCCTGGAGTGTAGGTGTGATCCAAGAGACCCAGTACTTC. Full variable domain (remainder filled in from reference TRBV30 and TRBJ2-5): SQTIHQWPATLVQPVGSPLSLECTVEGTSNPNLYWYRQAAGRGLQLLFYSVGIGQISSEVPQNLSASRPQDRQFILSSKKLLLSDSGFYLCAWSVGVIQETQYFGPGTRLLVL.

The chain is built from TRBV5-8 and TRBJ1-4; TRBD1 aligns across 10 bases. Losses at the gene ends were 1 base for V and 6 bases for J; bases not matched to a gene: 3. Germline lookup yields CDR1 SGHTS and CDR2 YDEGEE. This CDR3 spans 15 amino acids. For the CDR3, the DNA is TGTGCCAGCAGCTTGACGGGGACAGGGGATGAAAAACTGTTTTTT. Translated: CASSLTGTGDEKLFF.

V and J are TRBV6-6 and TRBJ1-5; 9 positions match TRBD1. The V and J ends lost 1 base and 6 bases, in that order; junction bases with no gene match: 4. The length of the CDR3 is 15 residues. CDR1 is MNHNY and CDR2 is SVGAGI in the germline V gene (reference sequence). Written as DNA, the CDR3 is TGTGCCAGCAGTTACTTGGACAGGGGAGGTCAGCCCCAGCATTTT. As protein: CASSYLDRGGQPQHF.

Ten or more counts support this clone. DNA for the CDR3: TGTGCCAGCAGTGAATCAGGCCCGGGTTTGAAGTACTTC. Translating gives CASSESGPGLKYF. The V call is TRBV6-1, the J call TRBJ2-7; D gene unclear. Germline V lookup: CDR1 MNHNS, CDR2 SASEGT. The V and J ends lost 2 bases and 11 bases respectively, with 16 bases between them. This CDR3 comprises 13 residues.

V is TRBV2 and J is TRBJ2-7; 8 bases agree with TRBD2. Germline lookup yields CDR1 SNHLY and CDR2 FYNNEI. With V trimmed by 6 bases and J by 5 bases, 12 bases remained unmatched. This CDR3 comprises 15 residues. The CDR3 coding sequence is TGTGCCAGCAGCGCCTTAGCGGGGAGTGAAGACGAGCAGTACTTC. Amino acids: CASSALAGSEDEQYF.

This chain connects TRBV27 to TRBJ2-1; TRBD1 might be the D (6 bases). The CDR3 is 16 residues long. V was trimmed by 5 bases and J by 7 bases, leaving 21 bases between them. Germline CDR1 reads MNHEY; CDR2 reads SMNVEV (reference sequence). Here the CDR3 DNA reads TGTGCCAGCAGTCCCACAGGGTATGTCGTCAAGAATGAGCAGTTCTTC. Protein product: CASSPTGYVVKNEQFF.

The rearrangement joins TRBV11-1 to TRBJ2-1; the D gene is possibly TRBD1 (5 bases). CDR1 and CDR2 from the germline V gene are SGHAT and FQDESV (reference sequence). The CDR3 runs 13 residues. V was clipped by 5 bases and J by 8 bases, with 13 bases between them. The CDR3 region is CASSKGWGYEQFF. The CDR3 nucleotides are TGTGCCAGCAGCAAGGGGTGGGGATATGAGCAGTTCTTC.

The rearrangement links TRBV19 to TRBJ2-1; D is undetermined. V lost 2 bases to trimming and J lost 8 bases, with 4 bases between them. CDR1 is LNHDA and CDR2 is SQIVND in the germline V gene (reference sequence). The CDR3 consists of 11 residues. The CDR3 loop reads CASSIIDEQFF. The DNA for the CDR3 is TGTGCCAGTAGTATAATCGATGAGCAGTTCTTC.

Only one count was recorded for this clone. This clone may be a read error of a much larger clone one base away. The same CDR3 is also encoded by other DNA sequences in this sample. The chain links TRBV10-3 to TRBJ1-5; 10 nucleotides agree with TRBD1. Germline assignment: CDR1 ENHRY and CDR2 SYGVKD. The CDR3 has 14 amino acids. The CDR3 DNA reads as TGTGCCATCGGGACAGGGGATAGCAACCAGCCCCAGCATTTT. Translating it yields CAIGTGDSNQPQHF.

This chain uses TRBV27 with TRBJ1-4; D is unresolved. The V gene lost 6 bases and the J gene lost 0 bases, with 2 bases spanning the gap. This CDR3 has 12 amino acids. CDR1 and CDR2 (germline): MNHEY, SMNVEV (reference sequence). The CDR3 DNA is TGTGCCAGCAGGACAACTAATGAAAAACTGTTTTTT. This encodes CASRTTNEKLFF.